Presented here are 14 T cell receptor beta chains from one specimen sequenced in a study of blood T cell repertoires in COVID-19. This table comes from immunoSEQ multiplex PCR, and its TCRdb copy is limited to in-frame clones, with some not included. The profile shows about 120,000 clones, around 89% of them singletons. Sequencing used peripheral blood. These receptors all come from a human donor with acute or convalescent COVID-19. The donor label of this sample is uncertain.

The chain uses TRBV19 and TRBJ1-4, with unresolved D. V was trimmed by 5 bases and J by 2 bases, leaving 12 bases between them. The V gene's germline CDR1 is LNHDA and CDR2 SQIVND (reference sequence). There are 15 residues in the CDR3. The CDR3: CASSPIWATNEKLFF. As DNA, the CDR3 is TGTGCCAGTAGTCCCATCTGGGCTACTAATGAAAAACTGTTTTTT.

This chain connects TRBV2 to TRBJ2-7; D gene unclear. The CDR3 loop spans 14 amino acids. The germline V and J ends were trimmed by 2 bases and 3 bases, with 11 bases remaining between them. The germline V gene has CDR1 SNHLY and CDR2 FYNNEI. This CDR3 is CASSEPGIIYEQYF. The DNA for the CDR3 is TGTGCCAGCAGTGAACCTGGCATTATCTACGAGCAGTACTTC.

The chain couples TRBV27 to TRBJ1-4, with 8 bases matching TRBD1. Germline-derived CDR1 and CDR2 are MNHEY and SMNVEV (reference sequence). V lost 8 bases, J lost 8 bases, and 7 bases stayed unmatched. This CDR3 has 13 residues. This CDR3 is CASGRDRGEKLFF. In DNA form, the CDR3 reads TGTGCCAGCGGTAGAGACAGGGGCGAAAAACTGTTTTTT.

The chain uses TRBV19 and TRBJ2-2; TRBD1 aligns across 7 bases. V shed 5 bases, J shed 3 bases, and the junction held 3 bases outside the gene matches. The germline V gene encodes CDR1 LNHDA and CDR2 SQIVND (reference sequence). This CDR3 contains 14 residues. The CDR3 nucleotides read TGTGCCAGTAGTCGAGGGGGCTACACCGGGGAGCTGTTTTTT. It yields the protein CASSRGGYTGELFF.

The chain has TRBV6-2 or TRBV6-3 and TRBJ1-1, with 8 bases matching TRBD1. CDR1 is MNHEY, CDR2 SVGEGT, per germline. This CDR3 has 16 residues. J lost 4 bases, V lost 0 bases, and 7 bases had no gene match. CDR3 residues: CASSYSRSGGFTEAFF. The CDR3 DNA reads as TGTGCCAGCAGTTACTCGAGGTCAGGGGGCTTCACTGAAGCTTTCTTT.

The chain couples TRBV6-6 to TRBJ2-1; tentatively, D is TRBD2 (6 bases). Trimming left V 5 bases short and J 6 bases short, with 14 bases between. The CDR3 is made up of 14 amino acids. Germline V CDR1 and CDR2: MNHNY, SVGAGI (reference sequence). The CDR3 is CASSPSENVNEQFF. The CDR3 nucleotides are TGTGCCAGCAGTCCTAGCGAAAACGTCAATGAGCAGTTCTTC.

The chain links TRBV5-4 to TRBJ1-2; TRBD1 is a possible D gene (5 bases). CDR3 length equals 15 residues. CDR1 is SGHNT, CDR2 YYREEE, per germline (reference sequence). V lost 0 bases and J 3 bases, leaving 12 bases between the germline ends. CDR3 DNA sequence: TGTGCCAGCAGCTTGGGACTCAGGGATCACTATGGCTACACCTTC. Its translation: CASSLGLRDHYGYTF. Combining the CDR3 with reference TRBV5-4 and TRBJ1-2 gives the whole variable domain ETGVTQSPTHLIKTRGQQVTLRCSSQSGHNTVSWYQQALGQGPQFIFQYYREEENGRGNFPPRFSGLQFPNYSSELNVNALELDDSALYLCASSLGLRDHYGYTFGSGTRLTVV.

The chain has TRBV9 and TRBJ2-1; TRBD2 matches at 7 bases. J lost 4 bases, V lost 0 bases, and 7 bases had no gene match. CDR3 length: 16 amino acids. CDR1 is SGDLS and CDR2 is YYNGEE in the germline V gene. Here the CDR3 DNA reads TGTGCCAGCAGCGTAGATAGTAGCGGGCCTTACAATGAGCAGTTCTTC. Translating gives CASSVDSSGPYNEQFF. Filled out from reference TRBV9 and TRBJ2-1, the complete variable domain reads DSGVTQTPKHLITATGQRVTLRCSPRSGDLSVYWYQQSLDQGLQFLIQYYNGEERAKGNILERFSAQQFPDLHSELNLSSLELGDSALYFCASSVDSSGPYNEQFFGPGTRLTVL.

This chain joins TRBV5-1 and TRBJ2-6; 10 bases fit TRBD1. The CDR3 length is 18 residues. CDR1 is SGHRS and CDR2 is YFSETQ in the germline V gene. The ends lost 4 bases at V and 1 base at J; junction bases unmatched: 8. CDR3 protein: CASSIPTGGVSGANVLTF. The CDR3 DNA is TGCGCCAGCAGCATCCCGACAGGGGGCGTTTCTGGGGCCAACGTCCTGACTTTC.

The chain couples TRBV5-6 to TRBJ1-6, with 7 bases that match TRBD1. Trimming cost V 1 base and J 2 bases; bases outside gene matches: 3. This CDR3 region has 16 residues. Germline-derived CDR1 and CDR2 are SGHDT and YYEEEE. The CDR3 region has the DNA TGTGCCAGCAGCTTGACAGGGGATCCCTATAATTCACCCCTCCACTTT. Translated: CASSLTGDPYNSPLHF.

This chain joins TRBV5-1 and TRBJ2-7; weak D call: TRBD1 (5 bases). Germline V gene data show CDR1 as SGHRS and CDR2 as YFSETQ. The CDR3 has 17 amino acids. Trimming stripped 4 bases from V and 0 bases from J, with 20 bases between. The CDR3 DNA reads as TGCGCCAGCAGCCTAAGACCGCTGGACACTTACTCCTACGAGCAGTACTTC. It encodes CASSLRPLDTYSYEQYF.

The CDR3: CASSQRNGASTDTQYF. CDR3 in DNA: TGTGCCAGCAGCCAACGGAACGGAGCGAGCACAGATACGCAGTATTTT. This chain uses TRBV4-2 with TRBJ2-3; D remains ambiguous. This CDR3 region has 16 residues. CDR1 LGHNA and CDR2 YNFKEQ come from the germline V gene. V shed 2 bases and J shed 0 bases, with 12 bases lying between them.

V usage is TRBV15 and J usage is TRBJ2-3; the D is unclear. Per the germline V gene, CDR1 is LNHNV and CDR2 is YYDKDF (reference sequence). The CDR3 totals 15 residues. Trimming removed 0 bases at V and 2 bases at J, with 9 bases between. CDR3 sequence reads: CATSRETSYTDTQYF. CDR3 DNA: TGTGCCACCAGCAGAGAGACTTCGTACACAGATACGCAGTATTTT.

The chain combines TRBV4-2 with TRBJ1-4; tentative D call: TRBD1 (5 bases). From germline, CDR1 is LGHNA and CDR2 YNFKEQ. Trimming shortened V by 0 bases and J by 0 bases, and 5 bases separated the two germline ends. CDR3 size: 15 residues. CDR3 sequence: CASSQEQATNEKLFF. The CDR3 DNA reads TGTGCCAGCAGCCAAGAACAGGCAACTAATGAAAAACTGTTTTTT.